These T cell receptor beta chains were read from a single sample in a study of blood T cell repertoires in COVID-19. Produced via immunoSEQ multiplex PCR; TCRdb's table is partial and in-frame only. The repertoire holds about 100,000 clones, with approximately 88% as singletons. Sequenced sample: peripheral blood. These receptors all come from a human donor in a cohort sampled during active COVID-19. CDR3s include the opening cysteine and the closing phenylalanine or tryptophan. The D gene is left open where the match is weak. Expanded clones are given a class, and other clones once, few, many or no size at all.

D gene	J gene	CDR3 length	V gene	clone size	CDR3 DNA	CDR3 protein
-	TRBJ1-2	12	TRBV23-1	-	TGCGCCAGCAGTCGTTACAGGGACGGCTACACCTTC	CASSRYRDGYTF
TRBD2	TRBJ2-1	14	TRBV6-2/TRBV6-3	once	TGTGCCAGCAGTTACTCGTTACTAGCGGGGGGGCAGTTCTTC	CASSYSLLAGGQFF
TRBD2	TRBJ2-5	15	TRBV7-7	-	TGTGCTAGCAGCTTAGTGGGAGGGGCAGGGGAGACCCAGTACTTC	CASSLVGGAGETQYF
-	TRBJ1-2	16	TRBV30	-	TGTGCCTGGAGTCCTTCGGGACACCTACGTAACTATGGCTACACCTTC	CAWSPSGHLRNYGYTF
-	TRBJ1-6	13	TRBV5-1	few	TGCGCCAGCAGCTGGGAGGGGAGGTCTCCCCTCCACTTT	CASSWEGRSPLHF
-	TRBJ2-5	16	TRBV19	-	TGTGCCAGTAGTATCGGGCGGAGGGGAAAAGAGGAGACCCAGTACTTC	CASSIGRRGKEETQYF
-	TRBJ1-1	15	TRBV11-3	-	TGTGCCAGCAGCTTAAACAGGGCATTGAACACTGAAGCTTTCTTT	CASSLNRALNTEAFF
-	TRBJ2-1	15	TRBV9	once	TGTGCCAGCAGCGGTGGGTTGGGAGCCTACAATGAGCAGTTCTTC	CASSGGLGAYNEQFF
-	TRBJ2-1	15	TRBV7-2	-	TGTGCCAGCAGGCCTGGGGGGGGCCGGGGGAATGAGCAGTTCTTC	CASRPGGGRGNEQFF
-	TRBJ2-5	15	TRBV13	-	TGTGCCAGCAGCGCGGGCCTTCCCCTCGTCGAGACCCAGTACTTC	CASSAGLPLVETQYF
TRBD2	TRBJ2-3	17	TRBV5-1	once	TGCGCCAGCAGCTTGGCGTCTAGCGGGGGACCCACAGATACGCAGTATTTT	CASSLASSGGPTDTQYF
-	TRBJ2-1	16	TRBV27	-	TGTGCCAGCAGTTTAATTTTCGGGGGCTCCTACAATGAGCAGTTCTTC	CASSLIFGGSYNEQFF
-	TRBJ1-1	14	TRBV4-3	-	TGCGCCAGCGGAATTGACATTTTTAACACTGAAGCTTTCTTT	CASGIDIFNTEAFF
-	TRBJ2-6	17	TRBV19	once	TGTGCCAGTAGTTGGGGGGGCGCAGGATCTGGGGCCAACGTCCTGACTTTC	CASSWGGAGSGANVLTF